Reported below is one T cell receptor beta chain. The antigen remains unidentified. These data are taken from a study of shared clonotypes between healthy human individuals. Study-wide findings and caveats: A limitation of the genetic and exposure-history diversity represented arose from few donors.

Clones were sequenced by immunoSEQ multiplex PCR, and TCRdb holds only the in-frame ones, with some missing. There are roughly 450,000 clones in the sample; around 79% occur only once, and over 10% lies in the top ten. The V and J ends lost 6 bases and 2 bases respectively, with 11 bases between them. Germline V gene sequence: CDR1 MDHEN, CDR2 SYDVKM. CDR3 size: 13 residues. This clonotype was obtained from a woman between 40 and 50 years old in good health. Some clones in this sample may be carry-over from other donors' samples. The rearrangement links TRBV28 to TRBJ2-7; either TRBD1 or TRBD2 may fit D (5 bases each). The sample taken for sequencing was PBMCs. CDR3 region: CASRPGRPYEQYF. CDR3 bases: TGTGCCAGCAGACCGGGACGACCCTACGAGCAGTACTTC.